The sequence of this TCR beta chain was determined in a study of tumor and adjacent non-tumor tissue in lung cancer. General study points: Top 100 clones took a larger repertoire share in normal lung.

V lost 0 bases and J 7 bases, leaving 18 bases between the germline ends. The CDR3 spans 17 residues. Germline CDR1 SEHNR, CDR2 FQNEAQ (reference sequence). This sample's RNA came from whole unsorted tissue. Three rounds of nested PCR, following a modified ARM-PCR protocol, produced the TCRbeta library. MiXCR, applied by TCRdb to the multiplex PCR reads, yields one record per CDR3 protein. This table holds approximately 76,000 distinct CDR3 sequences, roughly 70% found once. On this clonotype itself: Its antigen is unidentified. This clone may be a read error of a much larger clone one base away.

The source is a woman between 65 and 79 years old with non-small cell lung cancer. This rearrangement joins TRBV7-9 to TRBJ1-4, with D possibly being TRBD1 (5 bases). Sequencing input: lung tumor tissue. Written as DNA, the CDR3 is TGTGCCAGCAGCTTAGCTGGGCCAGCCAACGGGGGTGAAAAACTGTTTTTT. It translates to CASSLAGPANGGEKLFF.